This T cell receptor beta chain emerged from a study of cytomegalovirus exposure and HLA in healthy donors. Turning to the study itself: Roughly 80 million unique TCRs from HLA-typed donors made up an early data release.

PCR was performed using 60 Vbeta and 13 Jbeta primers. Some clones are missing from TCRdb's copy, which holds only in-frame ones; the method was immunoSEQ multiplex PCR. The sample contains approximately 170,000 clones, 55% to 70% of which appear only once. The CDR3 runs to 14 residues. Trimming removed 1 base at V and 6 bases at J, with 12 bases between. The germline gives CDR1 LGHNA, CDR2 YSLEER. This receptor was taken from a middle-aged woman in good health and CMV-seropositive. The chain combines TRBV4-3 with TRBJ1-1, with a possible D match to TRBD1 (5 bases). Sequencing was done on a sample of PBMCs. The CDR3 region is CASSQGTGSAEAFF. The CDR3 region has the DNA TGCGCCAGCAGCCAAGGTACAGGTTCGGCTGAAGCTTTCTTT.